These 20 T cell receptor beta chains originate from one sample sequenced in a study of radiation and T cells in renal cell carcinoma. Using immunoSEQ multiplex PCR, the repertoire was profiled, and TCRdb retains in-frame clones only, with some absent. This sample has some 60,000 clones, with around 76% found just once. The time point: blood 2 weeks post-SBRT. Described treatment: 15 Gy SBRT to primary tumor, nephrectomy 4 weeks later. Source: blood, taken from a patient whose treatment included radiotherapy and nephrectomy. These receptors were taken from a man between 60 and 75 years old with renal cell carcinoma.

The chain combines TRBV30 with TRBJ2-5, with D tentatively TRBD2 (6 bases). The germline V gene has CDR1 GTSNPN and CDR2 SVGIG (reference sequence). V lost 4 bases and J lost 0, with 15 bases in between. The CDR3 is 15 residues long. The CDR3 sequence: CAWTLLGDYQETQYF. CDR3 sequence (DNA): TGTGCCTGGACCTTACTAGGGGACTACCAAGAGACCCAGTACTTC.

The J gene is TRBJ1-1, the V gene TRBV6-1; 7 bases are a match to TRBD1. CDR1 MNHNS and CDR2 SASEGT come from the germline V gene. The CDR3 contains 15 residues. V shed 7 bases, J shed 1 base, and the junction held 9 bases outside the gene matches. The CDR3 nucleotides are TGTGCCAGCATACCCTCGACAGGGTGGAACACTGAAGCTTTCTTT. This encodes CASIPSTGWNTEAFF.

V usage is TRBV5-1 and J usage is TRBJ2-5; D may correspond to TRBD1 or TRBD2 (7 bases each). The CDR3 spans 16 residues. Germline CDR1 is SGHRS and CDR2 is YFSETQ. The V and J ends lost 4 bases and 0 bases respectively, with 16 bases between them. Written as DNA, the CDR3 is TGCGCCAGCAGCCTACAGGGGAGGGGGTACCAAGAGACCCAGTACTTC. Residues: CASSLQGRGYQETQYF.

V and J are TRBV6-4 and TRBJ1-2; maybe TRBD1 (5 bases). In germline, CDR1 is MRHNA, CDR2 SNTAGT. The CDR3 runs 14 residues. The V and J ends lost 6 bases and 8 bases respectively, with 19 bases between them. Here the CDR3 DNA reads TGTGCCAGCAGATCCATGGCCGGGGCCAGCGGCTACACCTTC. Translating gives CASRSMAGASGYTF.

In this sample, this clone turned up a few times. The chain is built from TRBV5-1 and TRBJ2-2; TRBD2 matches 10 bases. The trim removed 2 bases at V and 10 bases at J, leaving 11 bases unmatched. The CDR3 is made up of 16 amino acids. The germline gives CDR1 SGHRS, CDR2 YFSETQ. The CDR3 DNA reads as TGCGCCAGCAGCTTATTGCCGACTAGCGGGCTTGAGGAGCTGTTTTTT. Translating gives CASSLLPTSGLEELFF.

This clone has just a few counts. The V gene is TRBV5-1, the J gene TRBJ2-5; D gene ambiguous. The CDR3 is 15 residues long. V was trimmed by 0 bases and J by 5 bases, leaving 14 bases between them. The germline gives CDR1 SGHRS, CDR2 YFSETQ. The CDR3 is CASSLGTGEVETQYF. The CDR3 nucleotides are TGCGCCAGCAGCTTGGGGACGGGCGAAGTTGAGACCCAGTACTTC.

This chain connects TRBV9 to TRBJ2-6; no firm D call. The length of the CDR3 is 18 residues. Germline V gene data show CDR1 as SGDLS and CDR2 as YYNGEE. V gave up 0 bases and J gave up 4 bases, with 17 bases separating them. The CDR3: CASSVARTNMEGANVLTF. CDR3 DNA sequence: TGTGCCAGCAGCGTAGCTCGGACCAATATGGAAGGGGCCAACGTCCTGACTTTC.

This clone has more than one count but fewer than ten. This rearrangement joins TRBV15 to TRBJ1-6; tentative D call: TRBD1 (6 bases). Germline V gene sequence: CDR1 LNHNV, CDR2 YYDKDF (reference sequence). The CDR3 contains 16 residues. V was cut by 0 bases and J by 6 bases, with 12 bases left in between. The CDR3 DNA reads as TGTGCCACCAGCAGAGAGCGCGGACAGTCTAATTCACCCCTCCACTTT. Protein: CATSRERGQSNSPLHF.

The rearrangement links TRBV30 to TRBJ1-1; D uncertain. Trimming removed 1 base from V and 0 bases from J, with 18 bases in between. This CDR3 has 17 amino acids. CDR1 and CDR2 from the germline V gene are GTSNPN and SVGIG (reference sequence). CDR3 DNA sequence: TGTGCCTGGAGTGGAAAAAGGACCGCTAACTTGAACACTGAAGCTTTCTTT. Residues: CAWSGKRTANLNTEAFF.

V gene TRBV30 combines with J gene TRBJ2-1, with 11 bases that match TRBD2. Germline V gives CDR1 GTSNPN, CDR2 SVGIG (reference sequence). With 0 bases clipped from V and 10 bases from J, the junction kept 8 bases outside the gene matches. The CDR3 length is 15 residues. As DNA, the CDR3 is TGTGCCTGGAGTGTTCCGGGACTAGCGGCGGTGGAGCAGTTCTTC. It translates to CAWSVPGLAAVEQFF. The whole variable domain, remainder taken from reference TRBV30 and TRBJ2-1, is SQTIHQWPATLVQPVGSPLSLECTVEGTSNPNLYWYRQAAGRGLQLLFYSVGIGQISSEVPQNLSASRPQDRQFILSSKKLLLSDSGFYLCAWSVPGLAAVEQFFGPGTRLTVL.

The chain employs TRBV7-2 and TRBJ2-5; D is tentatively TRBD1 or TRBD2 (5 bases each). Germline V CDR1 and CDR2: SGHTA, FQGNSA. The CDR3 loop spans 15 amino acids. Between the trimmed V and J ends, which lost 5 bases and 4 bases, there was a span of 17 bases. The CDR3 DNA sequence: TGTGCCAGCAGCATCCGGGGAGCCGGGGCAGAGACCCAGTACTTC. The encoded protein is CASSIRGAGAETQYF.

The chain links TRBV6-5 to TRBJ2-7, with 7 bases fitting TRBD1. This CDR3 spans 15 amino acids. V lost 2 bases, J lost 2 bases, and 6 bases stayed unmatched. Germline V gene data show CDR1 as MNHEY and CDR2 as SVGAGI. CDR3 sequence reads: CASSYQGQTPYEQYF. Here the CDR3 DNA reads TGTGCCAGCAGTTACCAGGGACAGACCCCCTACGAGCAGTACTTC.

The V call is TRBV19, the J call TRBJ2-1, with D maybe TRBD1 (5 bases). CDR1 and CDR2 (germline): LNHDA, SQIVND (reference sequence). The V end was cut by 7 bases, the J end by 9 bases, with 10 bases between. This CDR3 contains 11 residues. This chain's CDR3 is CASTRRGEQFF. The CDR3 nucleotides are TGTGCCAGTACCCGTAGGGGTGAGCAGTTCTTC. Full variable domain (outside the CDR3, taken from reference TRBV19 and TRBJ2-1): DGGITQSPKYLFRKEGQNVTLSCEQNLNHDAMYWYRQDPGQGLRLIYYSQIVNDFQKGDIAEGYSVSREKKESFPLTVTSAQKNPTAFYLCASTRRGEQFFGPGTRLTVL.

The chain has TRBV15 and TRBJ1-1; no firm D call. The germline V gene has CDR1 LNHNV and CDR2 YYDKDF (reference sequence). The CDR3 extends over 17 amino acids. The V and J ends lost 1 base and 0 bases respectively, with 15 bases between them. The CDR3 sequence: CATSRVFGLRLNTEAFF. CDR3 sequence (DNA): TGTGCCACCAGCAGAGTCTTCGGGCTGAGGTTGAACACTGAAGCTTTCTTT.

The rearrangement joins TRBV7-2 to TRBJ2-1, with D perhaps given as TRBD1 or TRBD2 (5 bases each). V lost 5 bases, J lost 9 bases, and 14 bases lay in between. The length of the CDR3 is 13 residues. In germline, CDR1 is SGHTA, CDR2 FQGNSA. The CDR3 region is CASSDQSGTEQFF. The CDR3 nucleotides are TGTGCCAGCAGCGATCAATCGGGGACTGAGCAGTTCTTC.

The chain joins TRBV9 to TRBJ2-1; D call uncertain. V was shortened by 0 bases and J by 6 bases, with 7 bases between the two germline ends. CDR1 is SGDLS, CDR2 YYNGEE, per germline. The CDR3 runs to 13 residues. The CDR3 loop reads CASSVGPLNEQFF. For the CDR3, the DNA is TGTGCCAGCAGCGTAGGACCCCTCAATGAGCAGTTCTTC.

A single count supports this clone. The chain joins TRBV11-3 to TRBJ1-1, with D possibly matching TRBD1 (6 bases). The CDR3 is 15 amino acids. Trimming pared 3 bases from V and 0 bases from J, leaving 11 bases between. Germline V gene sequence: CDR1 SGHNT, CDR2 YENEEA. The CDR3 coding sequence is TGTGCCAGCAGCTTCTGGGACACCATGAACACTGAAGCTTTCTTT. Its translation is CASSFWDTMNTEAFF.

The V and J genes are TRBV5-6 and TRBJ2-1; 8 positions match TRBD1. The CDR3 is made up of 13 amino acids. Germline V gene data show CDR1 as SGHDT and CDR2 as YYEEEE. V gave up 4 bases and J gave up 10 bases; unmatched junction bases: 7. The CDR3 spells CASSMTGVGEQFF. CDR3 DNA: TGTGCCAGCAGCATGACAGGGGTCGGGGAGCAGTTCTTC.

The J gene is TRBJ2-7, the V gene TRBV2, with a tentative D call TRBD1 (6 bases). The germline V gene encodes CDR1 SNHLY and CDR2 FYNNEI. V lost 6 bases and J lost 4, with 13 bases in between. The CDR3 covers 13 residues. The CDR3 nucleotides read TGTGCCAGCAGGTCGATACAGGGTTACGAGCAGTACTTC. Translating gives CASRSIQGYEQYF.

The chain carries TRBV4-3 and TRBJ2-1; TRBD2 matches at 9 bases. J was trimmed by 2 bases and V by 0 bases; bases with no gene match: 5. The CDR3 runs to 17 residues. CDR1 and CDR2 from the germline V gene are LGHNA and YSLEER. The CDR3 coding sequence is TGCGCCAGCAGCCAAGATCGGGCTAGCGGGGCCTACAATGAGCAGTTCTTC. It translates to CASSQDRASGAYNEQFF.